Listed here are 20 T cell receptor beta chains from one sample, sequenced in a study of T-cell memory formation after mild COVID-19. TCRdb re-derived calls from the 5' RACE reads in MiXCR, one entry per CDR3 protein. This sample has 500,000 to 600,000 distinct CDR3 sequences; more than 15% occur once, and the top ten carry 9.5% to 15%. Sequences were obtained from PBMCs or a T cell subset sorted from them (not recorded which). Receptor source: an adult woman who had mild COVID-19 (a few samples of this study predate the infection). Cell type and time point are not known.

The V call is TRBV9, the J call TRBJ2-2, with D hard to call. V was shortened by 0 bases and J by 9 bases, with 9 bases between the two germline ends. Germline-derived CDR1 and CDR2 are SGDLS and YYNGEE. This CDR3 comprises 13 residues. CDR3 sequence reads: CASSVDVGRELFF. Here the CDR3 DNA reads TGTGCCAGCAGCGTAGATGTCGGAAGGGAGCTGTTTTTT.

This chain links TRBV28 with TRBJ2-1; maybe TRBD1 (5 bases). The CDR3 spans 11 residues. Germline CDR1 and CDR2: MDHEN and SYDVKM. V shed 9 bases and J shed 3 bases, with 6 bases lying between them. This CDR3 is CASDSYNEQFF. CDR3 nucleotides: TGTGCCAGTGACAGCTACAATGAGCAGTTCTTC.

The chain carries TRBV24-1 and TRBJ2-2, with 9 bases matching TRBD2. J lost 4 bases, V lost 4 bases, and 12 bases had no gene match. The CDR3 has 18 amino acids. The germline V gene encodes CDR1 KGHDR and CDR2 SFDVKD. DNA for the CDR3: TGTGCCACCAGTGACCCCGTCGAGAGCGGGGGGCCCACCGGGGAGCTGTTTTTT. Amino acids: CATSDPVESGGPTGELFF.

This clonotype has ten or more counts. V and J are TRBV5-1 and TRBJ2-5; D tentatively fits TRBD1 or TRBD2 (5 bases each). This CDR3 is built from 14 residues. V lost 4 bases and J 5 bases, leaving 15 bases between the germline ends. Looked up from germline, CDR1 is SGHRS and CDR2 is YFSETQ. CDR3 amino acids: CASSPGTSGETQYF. The CDR3 DNA follows: TGCGCCAGCAGCCCCGGGACCAGTGGCGAGACCCAGTACTTC.

The chain joins TRBV11-2 to TRBJ2-7, with 13 bases that match TRBD2. V was clipped by 5 bases and J by 6 bases; unmatched bases: 7. This CDR3 spans 15 amino acids. Germline V gene data show CDR1 as SGHAT and CDR2 as FQNNGV. The CDR3 sequence: CASSPRLAGGFEQYF. The CDR3 region has the DNA TGTGCCAGCAGCCCGAGACTAGCGGGGGGATTCGAGCAGTACTTC.

The sample holds many counts of this clonotype. V usage is TRBV12-3 or TRBV12-4 and J usage is TRBJ1-5; possibly TRBD1 for D (6 bases). The CDR3 totals 15 residues. Deletions cut 2 bases from V and 7 bases from J, with 15 bases between. In DNA, the CDR3 is TGTGCCAGCAGTTTATTTCCAGGGAGGGGGCAGCCCCAGCATTTT. It is translated as CASSLFPGRGQPQHF.

The chain has TRBV7-9 and TRBJ1-1; D might be TRBD1 (5 bases). The CDR3 loop spans 15 amino acids. Germline V gene lookup returns CDR1 SEHNR and CDR2 FQNEAQ (reference sequence). V was cut by 4 bases and J by 0 bases, with 12 bases left in between. CDR3 sequence (DNA): TGTGCCAGCAGCTCAGACGGGACCCTGAACACTGAAGCTTTCTTT. The encoded protein is CASSSDGTLNTEAFF.

This chain uses TRBV6-6 with TRBJ2-7, with TRBD2 identical over 9 bases. Losses at the gene ends were 0 bases for V and 6 bases for J; bases not matched to a gene: 0. From germline, CDR1 is MNHNY and CDR2 SVGAGI (reference sequence). The CDR3 covers 13 residues. The CDR3 is CASSYSSGGEQYF. CDR3 in DNA: TGTGCCAGCAGTTACTCTAGCGGGGGCGAGCAGTACTTC.

The V call is TRBV5-1, the J call TRBJ2-5; 10 bases are shared with TRBD2. Trimming removed 4 bases from V and 3 bases from J; junction bases left unmatched: 9. Germline assignment: CDR1 SGHRS and CDR2 YFSETQ. The CDR3 has 16 residues. Here the CDR3 DNA reads TGCGCCAGCAGCCCCGAGCGACTAGCGGGTAAAGAGACCCAGTACTTC. As protein: CASSPERLAGKETQYF. Using reference TRBV5-1 and TRBJ2-5 for the parts outside the CDR3, the full variable domain is KAGVTQTPRYLIKTRGQQVTLSCSPISGHRSVSWYQQTPGQGLQFLFEYFSETQRNKGNFPGRFSGRQFSNSRSEMNVSTLELGDSALYLCASSPERLAGKETQYFGPGTRLLVL.

A remark on this clonotype: No DNA is shown, since the ends of the CDR3 on it are uncertain; the CDR3 is the one TCRdb lists. The V call is TRBV4-1, the J call TRBJ1-6; the table's D call, TRBD1, was not checked against the DNA. The CDR3 region is 15 residues in length, termini included. Germline V gene sequence: CDR1 MGHRA, CDR2 YSYEKL. CDR3 sequence: CASSSSGQGNSPLHF.

This clonotype was observed a handful of times. The chain combines TRBV15 with TRBJ2-7; TRBD1 agrees at 7 bases. The junction had 8 bases not matched to a gene; V was cut back by 1 base and J by 2 bases. The CDR3 has 16 amino acids. Germline V gene data show CDR1 as LNHNV and CDR2 as YYDKDF (reference sequence). CDR3 nucleotide sequence: TGTGCCACCAGCAGAGCCGGGACAGACGGAACCTACGAGCAGTACTTC. Encoded protein: CATSRAGTDGTYEQYF.

This clonotype was detected only a few times. The chain has TRBV20-1 and TRBJ2-3; 7 bases are a match to TRBD2. CDR1 and CDR2 (germline): DFQATT, SNEGSKA (reference sequence). V shed 7 bases, J shed 0 bases, and the junction held 4 bases outside the gene matches. This CDR3 contains 13 residues. This CDR3 is CSGEGGSTDTQYF. In DNA, the CDR3 is TGCAGTGGGGAGGGCGGTAGCACAGATACGCAGTATTTT.

Many counts were recorded for this clonotype. The chain joins TRBV5-1 to TRBJ2-1; 13 nucleotides align to TRBD2. J was trimmed by 8 bases and V by 4 bases; bases with no gene match: 6. This CDR3 spans 15 amino acids. Germline CDR1 SGHRS, CDR2 YFSETQ. CDR3 DNA: TGCGCCAGCAGCCCCGGACTAGCGGGAGCGGATGAGCAGTTCTTC. Protein: CASSPGLAGADEQFF.

V is TRBV11-3 and J is TRBJ2-7; 8 bases are a match to TRBD1. This CDR3 has 14 amino acids. Germline assignment: CDR1 SGHNT and CDR2 YENEEA. V was clipped by 5 bases and J by 5 bases; unmatched bases: 8. The CDR3 region is CASSPLDRVDEQYF. Written as DNA, the CDR3 is TGTGCCAGCAGCCCCCTGGACAGGGTCGACGAGCAGTACTTC.

The V gene is TRBV2, the J gene TRBJ2-7, with 7 bases aligning to TRBD1. CDR3 length: 20 amino acids. V was pared by 3 bases and J by 2 bases, with 22 bases of the junction left unmatched. Germline V gives CDR1 SNHLY, CDR2 FYNNEI. For the CDR3, the DNA is TGTGCCAGCAGTGATACTGCTTCAGCCTATCCGAGGGACAGCCCCTACGAGCAGTACTTC. This gives the protein CASSDTASAYPRDSPYEQYF.

This clonotype was counted between two and nine times. The chain is built from TRBV9 and TRBJ2-1, with 11 bases lining up with TRBD2. The CDR3 consists of 15 residues. CDR1 is SGDLS and CDR2 is YYNGEE in the germline V gene. With V trimmed by 0 bases and J by 9 bases, 5 bases remained unmatched. This CDR3 is CASSVGLAGGGEQFF. CDR3 DNA: TGTGCCAGCAGCGTAGGGCTAGCGGGAGGAGGTGAGCAGTTCTTC. Together with reference TRBV9 and TRBJ2-1, the CDR3 gives the full variable domain: DSGVTQTPKHLITATGQRVTLRCSPRSGDLSVYWYQQSLDQGLQFLIQYYNGEERAKGNILERFSAQQFPDLHSELNLSSLELGDSALYFCASSVGLAGGGEQFFGPGTRLTVL.

This clonotype was counted between two and nine times. The CDR3 DNA is TGCGCCAGCAGCTTGGGTGTCGGTGGGGATAGCAATCAGCCCCAGCATTTT. Its translation is CASSLGVGGDSNQPQHF. The chain uses TRBV5-1 and TRBJ1-5; D not resolved. Germline V gives CDR1 SGHRS, CDR2 YFSETQ. This CDR3 spans 17 amino acids. The ends were cut back, 0 bases at V and 0 bases at J, with 13 bases in the middle.

This chain links TRBV10-3 with TRBJ2-7, with 7 bases aligning to TRBD1. Germline V gives CDR1 ENHRY, CDR2 SYGVKD. J lost 4 bases, V lost 11 bases, and 14 bases had no gene match. The CDR3 is made up of 14 amino acids. The CDR3 DNA sequence: TGTGCCGTAACACGGGACAGTTCTCGATACGAGCAGTACTTC. Its protein product is CAVTRDSSRYEQYF.

This sequence joins TRBV20-1 and TRBJ1-1; 7 nucleotides match TRBD1. The CDR3 has 12 amino acids. CDR1 and CDR2 from the germline V gene are DFQATT and SNEGSKA (reference sequence). The V and J ends lost 5 bases and 4 bases, in that order; junction bases with no gene match: 4. CDR3 DNA: TGCAGTGCTGGCGCAGGGGGCACTGAAGCTTTCTTT. Protein: CSAGAGGTEAFF.

The chain joins TRBV11-3 to TRBJ2-7; D may be TRBD1 (6 bases). This CDR3 spans 14 amino acids. CDR1 and CDR2 (germline): SGHNT, YENEEA. The V end lost 5 bases, the J end lost 0 bases, and 11 bases lay between the germline ends. CDR3 nucleotide sequence: TGTGCCAGCAGCCGTTCGGACAGCTCCTACGAGCAGTACTTC. Its protein product is CASSRSDSSYEQYF. Combining the CDR3 with reference TRBV11-3 and TRBJ2-7 gives the whole variable domain EAGVVQSPRYKIIEKKQPVAFWCNPISGHNTLYWYLQNLGQGPELLIRYENEEAVDDSQLPKDRFSAERLKGVDSTLKIQPAELGDSAVYLCASSRSDSSYEQYFGPGTRLTVT.